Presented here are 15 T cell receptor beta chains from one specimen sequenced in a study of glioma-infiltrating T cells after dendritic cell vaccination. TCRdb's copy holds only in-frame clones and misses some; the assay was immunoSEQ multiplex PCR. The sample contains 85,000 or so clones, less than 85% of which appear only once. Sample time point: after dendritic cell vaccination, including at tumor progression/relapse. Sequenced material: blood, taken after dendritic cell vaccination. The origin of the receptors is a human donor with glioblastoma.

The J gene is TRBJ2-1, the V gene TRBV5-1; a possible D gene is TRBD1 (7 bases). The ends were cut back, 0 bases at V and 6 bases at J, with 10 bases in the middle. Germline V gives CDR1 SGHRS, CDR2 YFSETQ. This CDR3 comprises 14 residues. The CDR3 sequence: CASSLGQGGNEQFF. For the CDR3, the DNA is TGCGCCAGCAGCTTGGGGCAGGGGGGCAATGAGCAGTTCTTC.

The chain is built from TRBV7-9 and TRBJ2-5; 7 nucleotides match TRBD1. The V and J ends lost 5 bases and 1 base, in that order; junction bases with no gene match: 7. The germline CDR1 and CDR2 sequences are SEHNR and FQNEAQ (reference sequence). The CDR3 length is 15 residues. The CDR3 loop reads CASSHDRAIQETQYF. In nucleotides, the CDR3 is TGTGCCAGCAGCCATGACAGGGCCATCCAAGAGACCCAGTACTTC. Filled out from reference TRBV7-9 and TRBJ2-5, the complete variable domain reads DTGVSQNPRHKITKRGQNVTFRCDPISEHNRLYWYRQTLGQGPEFLTYFQNEAQLEKSRLLSDRFSAERPKGSFSTLEIQRTEQGDSAMYLCASSHDRAIQETQYFGPGTRLLVL.

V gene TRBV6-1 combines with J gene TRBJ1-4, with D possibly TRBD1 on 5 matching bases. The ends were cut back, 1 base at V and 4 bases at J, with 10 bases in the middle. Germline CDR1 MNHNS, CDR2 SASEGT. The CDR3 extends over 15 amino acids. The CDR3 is CASSEGRAGNEKLFF. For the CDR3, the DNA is TGTGCCAGCAGTGAAGGCAGGGCTGGTAATGAAAAACTGTTTTTT.

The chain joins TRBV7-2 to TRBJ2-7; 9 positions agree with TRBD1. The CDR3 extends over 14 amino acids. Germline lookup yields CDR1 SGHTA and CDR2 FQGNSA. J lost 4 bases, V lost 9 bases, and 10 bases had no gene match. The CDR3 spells CASLPGQGNYEQYF. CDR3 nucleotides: TGTGCCAGTCTACCGGGACAGGGTAATTACGAGCAGTACTTC.

CDR3 loop: CASTRTEMIISNQPQHF. DNA of the CDR3: TGCGCCAGCACCCGGACAGAGATGATAATTAGCAATCAGCCCCAGCATTTT. The chain joins TRBV10-1 to TRBJ1-5; TRBD1 might be the D (6 bases). Trimming cost V 7 bases and J 0 bases, with 19 bases left between them. The CDR3 is 17 residues long. Per the germline V gene, CDR1 is WNHNN and CDR2 is SYGVQD (reference sequence).

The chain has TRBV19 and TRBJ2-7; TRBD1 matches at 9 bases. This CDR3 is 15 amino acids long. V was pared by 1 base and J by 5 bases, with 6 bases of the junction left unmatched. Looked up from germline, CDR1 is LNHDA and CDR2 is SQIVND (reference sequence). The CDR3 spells CASSIATGGFNEQYF. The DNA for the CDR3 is TGTGCCAGTAGTATAGCGACAGGGGGTTTCAACGAGCAGTACTTC.

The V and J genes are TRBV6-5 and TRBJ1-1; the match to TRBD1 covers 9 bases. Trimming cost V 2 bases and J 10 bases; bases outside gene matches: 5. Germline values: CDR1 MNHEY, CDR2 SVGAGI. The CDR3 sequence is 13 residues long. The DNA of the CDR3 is TGTGCCAGCAGTTACGACAGACAGGGGGGAGCTTTCTTT. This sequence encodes CASSYDRQGGAFF.

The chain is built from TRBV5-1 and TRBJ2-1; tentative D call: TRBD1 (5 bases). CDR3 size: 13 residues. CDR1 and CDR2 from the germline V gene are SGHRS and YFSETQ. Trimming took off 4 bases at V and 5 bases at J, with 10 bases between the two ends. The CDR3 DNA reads TGCGCCAGCAGCACAACAGGAAACAATGAGCAGTTCTTC. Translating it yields CASSTTGNNEQFF.

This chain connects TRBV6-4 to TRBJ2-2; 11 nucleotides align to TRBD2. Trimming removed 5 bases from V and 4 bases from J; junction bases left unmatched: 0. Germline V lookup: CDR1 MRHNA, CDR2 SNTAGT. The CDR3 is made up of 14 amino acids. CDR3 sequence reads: CASSTSGSTGELFF. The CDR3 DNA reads TGTGCCAGCAGTACTAGCGGGAGCACCGGGGAGCTGTTTTTT.

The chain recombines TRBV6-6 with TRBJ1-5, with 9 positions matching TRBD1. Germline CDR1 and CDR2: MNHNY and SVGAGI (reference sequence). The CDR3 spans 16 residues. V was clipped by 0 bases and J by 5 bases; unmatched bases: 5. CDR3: CASSYSNRGPDQPQHF. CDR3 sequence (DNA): TGTGCCAGCAGTTACTCGAACAGGGGGCCTGATCAGCCCCAGCATTTT.

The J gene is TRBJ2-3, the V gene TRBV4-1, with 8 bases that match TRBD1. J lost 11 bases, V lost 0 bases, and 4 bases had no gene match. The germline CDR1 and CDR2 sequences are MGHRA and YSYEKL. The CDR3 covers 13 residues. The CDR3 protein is CASSQDEDRGQYF. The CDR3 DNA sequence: TGCGCCAGCAGCCAAGATGAAGACAGGGGGCAGTATTTT.

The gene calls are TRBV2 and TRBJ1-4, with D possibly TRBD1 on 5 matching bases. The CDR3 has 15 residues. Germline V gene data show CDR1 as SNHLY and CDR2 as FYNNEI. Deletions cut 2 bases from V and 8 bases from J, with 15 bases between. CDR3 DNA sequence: TGTGCCAGCAGTGAATGGGGAGGGGTCGGCGAAAAACTGTTTTTT. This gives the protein CASSEWGGVGEKLFF.

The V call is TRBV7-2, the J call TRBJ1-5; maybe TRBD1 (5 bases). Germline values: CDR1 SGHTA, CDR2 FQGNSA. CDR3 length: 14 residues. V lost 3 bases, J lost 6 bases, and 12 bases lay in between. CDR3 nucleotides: TGTGCCAGCAGCTTTCGCGGGGGTGCTCAGCCCCAGCATTTT. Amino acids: CASSFRGGAQPQHF.

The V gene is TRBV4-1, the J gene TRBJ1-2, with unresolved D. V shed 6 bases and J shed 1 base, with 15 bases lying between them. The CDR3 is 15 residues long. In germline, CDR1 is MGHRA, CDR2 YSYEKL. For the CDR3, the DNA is TGCGCCAGCAGTCCAGGCACGGGGAATAACTATGGCTACACCTTC. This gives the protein CASSPGTGNNYGYTF.

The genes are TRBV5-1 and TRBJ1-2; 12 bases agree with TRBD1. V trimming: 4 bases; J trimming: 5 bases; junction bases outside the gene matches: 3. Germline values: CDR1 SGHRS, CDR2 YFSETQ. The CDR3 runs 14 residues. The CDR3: CASSMGQGAYGYTF. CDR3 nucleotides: TGCGCCAGCAGCATGGGACAGGGGGCGTATGGCTACACCTTC.